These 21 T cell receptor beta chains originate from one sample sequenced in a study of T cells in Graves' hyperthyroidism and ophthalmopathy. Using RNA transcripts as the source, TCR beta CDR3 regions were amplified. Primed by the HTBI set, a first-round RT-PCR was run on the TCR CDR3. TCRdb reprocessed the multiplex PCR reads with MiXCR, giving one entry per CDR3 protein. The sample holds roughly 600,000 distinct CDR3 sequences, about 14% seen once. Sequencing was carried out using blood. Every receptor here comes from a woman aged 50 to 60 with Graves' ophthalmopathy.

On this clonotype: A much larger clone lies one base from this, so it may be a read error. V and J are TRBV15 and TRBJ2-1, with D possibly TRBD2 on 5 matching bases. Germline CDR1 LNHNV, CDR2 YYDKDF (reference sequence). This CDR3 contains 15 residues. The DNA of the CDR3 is TGTGCCACCAGCGGAGATCGGGGATCCTACAATGAGCAGTTCTTC. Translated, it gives CATSGDRGSYNEQFF.

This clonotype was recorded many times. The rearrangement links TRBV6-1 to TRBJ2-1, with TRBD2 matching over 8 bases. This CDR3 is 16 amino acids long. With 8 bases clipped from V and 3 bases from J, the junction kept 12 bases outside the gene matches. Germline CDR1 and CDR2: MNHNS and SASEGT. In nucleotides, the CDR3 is TGTGCCAGCCCGGAAATAGCGGGAAAGCTCTACAATGAGCAGTTCTTC. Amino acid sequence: CASPEIAGKLYNEQFF.

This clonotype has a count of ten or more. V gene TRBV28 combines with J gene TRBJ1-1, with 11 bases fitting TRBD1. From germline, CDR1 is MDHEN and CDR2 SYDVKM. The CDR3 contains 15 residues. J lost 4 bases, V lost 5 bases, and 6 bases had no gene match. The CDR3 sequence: CASSPRGQGVTEAFF. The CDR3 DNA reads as TGTGCCAGCAGTCCAAGGGGACAGGGGGTCACTGAAGCTTTCTTT.

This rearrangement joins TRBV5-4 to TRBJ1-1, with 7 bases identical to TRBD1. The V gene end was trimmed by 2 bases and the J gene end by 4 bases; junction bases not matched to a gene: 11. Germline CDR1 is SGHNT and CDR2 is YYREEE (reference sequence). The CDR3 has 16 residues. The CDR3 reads CASSLRQGAPPTEAFF. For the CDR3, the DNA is TGTGCCAGCAGCTTAAGACAGGGAGCCCCCCCCACTGAAGCTTTCTTT. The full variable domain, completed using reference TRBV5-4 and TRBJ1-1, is ETGVTQSPTHLIKTRGQQVTLRCSSQSGHNTVSWYQQALGQGPQFIFQYYREEENGRGNFPPRFSGLQFPNYSSELNVNALELDDSALYLCASSLRQGAPPTEAFFGQGTRLTVV.

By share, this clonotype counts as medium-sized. The CDR3 DNA is TGCAGTGCTAGAGGAGATGCAGGGGACACTGAAGCTTTCTTT. Translating it yields CSARGDAGDTEAFF. The chain carries TRBV20-1 and TRBJ1-1; possible D gene TRBD1, 6 bases. The V and J ends lost 1 base and 3 bases respectively, with 12 bases between them. CDR3 length: 14 residues. Germline V gene lookup returns CDR1 DFQATT and CDR2 SNEGSKA (reference sequence).

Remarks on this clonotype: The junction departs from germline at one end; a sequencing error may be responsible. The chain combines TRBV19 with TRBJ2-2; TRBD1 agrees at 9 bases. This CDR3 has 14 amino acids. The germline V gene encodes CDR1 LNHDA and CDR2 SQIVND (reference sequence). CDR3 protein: CASSTGTGFGEPFF. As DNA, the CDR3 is TGTGCCAGTAGTACCGGGACAGGGTTTGGGGAGCCGTTTTTT.

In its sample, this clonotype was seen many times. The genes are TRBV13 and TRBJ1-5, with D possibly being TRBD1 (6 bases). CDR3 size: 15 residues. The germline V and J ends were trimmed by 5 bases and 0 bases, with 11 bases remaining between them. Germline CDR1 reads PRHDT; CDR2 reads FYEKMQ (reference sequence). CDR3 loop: CASSRQDHSNQPQHF. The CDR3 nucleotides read TGTGCCAGCAGCCGACAGGACCATAGCAATCAGCCCCAGCATTTT.

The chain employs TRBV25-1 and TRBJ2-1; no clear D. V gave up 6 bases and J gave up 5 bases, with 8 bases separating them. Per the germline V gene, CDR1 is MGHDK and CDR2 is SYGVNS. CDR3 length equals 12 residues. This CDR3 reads CASRQSNNEQFF. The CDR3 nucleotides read TGTGCCAGCAGACAGAGCAACAATGAGCAGTTCTTC. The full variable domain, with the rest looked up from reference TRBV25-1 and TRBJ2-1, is EADIYQTPRYLVIGTGKKITLECSQTMGHDKMYWYQQDPGMELHLIHYSYGVNSTEKGDLSSESTVSRIRTEHFPLTLESARPSHTSQYLCASRQSNNEQFFGPGTRLTVL.

The CDR3 protein is CASSIVGGEQYF. CDR3 DNA: TGTGCCAGTAGTATAGTAGGTGGCGAGCAGTACTTC. The V and J genes are TRBV19 and TRBJ2-7; D not resolved. Deletions cut 1 base from V and 6 bases from J, with 7 bases between. The CDR3 consists of 12 residues. Germline loops: CDR1 LNHDA, CDR2 SQIVND (reference sequence). Together with reference TRBV19 and TRBJ2-7, the CDR3 gives the full variable domain: DGGITQSPKYLFRKEGQNVTLSCEQNLNHDAMYWYRQDPGQGLRLIYYSQIVNDFQKGDIAEGYSVSREKKESFPLTVTSAQKNPTAFYLCASSIVGGEQYFGPGTRLTVT.

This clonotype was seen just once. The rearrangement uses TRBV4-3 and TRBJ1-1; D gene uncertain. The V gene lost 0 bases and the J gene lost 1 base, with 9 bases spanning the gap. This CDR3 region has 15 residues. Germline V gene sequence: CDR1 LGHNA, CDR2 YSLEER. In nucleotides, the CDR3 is TGCGCCAGCAGCCAAGATAAGGCAGGGAACACTGAAGCTTTCTTT. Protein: CASSQDKAGNTEAFF.

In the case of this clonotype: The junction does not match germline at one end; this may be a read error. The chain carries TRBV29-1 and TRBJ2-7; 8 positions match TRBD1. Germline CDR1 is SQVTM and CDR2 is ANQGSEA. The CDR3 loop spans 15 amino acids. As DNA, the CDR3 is TGCAGCGTACAACCAGACAGGGGTAGTGCCTACGGGCAGTACTTC. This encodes CSVQPDRGSAYGQYF.

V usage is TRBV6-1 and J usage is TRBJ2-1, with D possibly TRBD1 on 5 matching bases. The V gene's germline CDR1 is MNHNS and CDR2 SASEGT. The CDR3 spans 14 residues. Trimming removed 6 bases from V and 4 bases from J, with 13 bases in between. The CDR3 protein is CASRNRNLYNEQFF. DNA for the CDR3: TGTGCCAGCAGGAACAGGAACCTATACAATGAGCAGTTCTTC.

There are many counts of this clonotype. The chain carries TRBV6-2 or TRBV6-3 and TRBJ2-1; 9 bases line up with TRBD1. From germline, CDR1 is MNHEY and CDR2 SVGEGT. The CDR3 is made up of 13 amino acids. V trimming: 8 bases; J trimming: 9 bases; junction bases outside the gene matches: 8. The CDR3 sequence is CASGATGGFEQFF. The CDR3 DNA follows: TGTGCCAGCGGAGCCACAGGGGGCTTTGAGCAGTTCTTC.

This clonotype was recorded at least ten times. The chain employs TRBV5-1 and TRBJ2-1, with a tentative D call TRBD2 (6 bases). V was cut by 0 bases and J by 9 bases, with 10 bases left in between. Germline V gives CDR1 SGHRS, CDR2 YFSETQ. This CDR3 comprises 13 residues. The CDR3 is CASSLVGGAEQFF. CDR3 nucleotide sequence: TGCGCCAGCAGCTTGGTAGGCGGGGCTGAGCAGTTCTTC.

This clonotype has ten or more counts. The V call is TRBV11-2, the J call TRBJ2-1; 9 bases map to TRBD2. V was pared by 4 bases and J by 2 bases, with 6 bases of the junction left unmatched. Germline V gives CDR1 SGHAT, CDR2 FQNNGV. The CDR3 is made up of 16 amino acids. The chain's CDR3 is CASSSISGRPYNEQFF. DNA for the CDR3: TGTGCCAGCAGCTCCATAAGCGGGAGGCCCTACAATGAGCAGTTCTTC.

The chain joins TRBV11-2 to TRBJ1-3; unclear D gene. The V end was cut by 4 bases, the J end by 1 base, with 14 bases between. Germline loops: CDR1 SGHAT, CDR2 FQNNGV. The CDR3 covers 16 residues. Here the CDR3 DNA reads TGTGCCAGCAGCTCGCTAGAGGGCGCGTCTGGAAACACCATATATTTT. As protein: CASSSLEGASGNTIYF. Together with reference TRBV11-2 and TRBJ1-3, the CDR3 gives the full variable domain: EAGVAQSPRYKIIEKRQSVAFWCNPISGHATLYWYQQILGQGPKLLIQFQNNGVVDDSQLPKDRFSAERLKGVDSTLKIQPAKLEDSAVYLCASSSLEGASGNTIYFGEGSWLTVV.

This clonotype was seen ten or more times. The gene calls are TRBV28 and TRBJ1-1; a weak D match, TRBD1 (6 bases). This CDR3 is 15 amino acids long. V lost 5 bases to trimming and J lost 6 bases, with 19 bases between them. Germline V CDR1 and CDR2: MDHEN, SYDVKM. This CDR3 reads CASSPPAGQYAEAFF. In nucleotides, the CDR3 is TGTGCCAGCAGTCCCCCCGCCGGACAGTATGCTGAAGCTTTCTTT.

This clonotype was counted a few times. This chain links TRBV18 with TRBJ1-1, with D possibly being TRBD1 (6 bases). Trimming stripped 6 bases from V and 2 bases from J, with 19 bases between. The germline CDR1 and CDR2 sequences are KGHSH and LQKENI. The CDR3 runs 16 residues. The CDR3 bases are TGTGCCAGCTCGCAGGGGATTGGGAATAATAACACTGAAGCTTTCTTT. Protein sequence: CASSQGIGNNNTEAFF.

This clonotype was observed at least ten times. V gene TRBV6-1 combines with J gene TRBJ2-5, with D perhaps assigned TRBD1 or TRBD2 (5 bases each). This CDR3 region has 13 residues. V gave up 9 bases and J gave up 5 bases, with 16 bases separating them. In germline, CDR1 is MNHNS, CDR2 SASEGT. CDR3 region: CASSRDETETQYF. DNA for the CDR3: TGTGCCAGTTCCCGGGACGAGACGGAGACCCAGTACTTC.

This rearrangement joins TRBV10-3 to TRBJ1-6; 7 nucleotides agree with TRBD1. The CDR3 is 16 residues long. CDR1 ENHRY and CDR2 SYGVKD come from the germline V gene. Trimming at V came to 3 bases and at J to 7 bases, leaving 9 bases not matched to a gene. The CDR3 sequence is CAISDPRRDRNSPLHF. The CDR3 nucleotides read TGTGCCATCAGTGACCCGAGAAGGGACAGAAATTCACCCCTCCACTTT.

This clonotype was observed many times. The CDR3 here is CASSLGGGLKTQYF. The CDR3 DNA reads TGTGCCAGCAGCCTAGGCGGGGGCTTGAAGACCCAGTACTTC. The genes are TRBV14 and TRBJ2-5; D is possibly TRBD2 (7 bases). The CDR3 sequence is 14 residues long. Germline V gene lookup returns CDR1 SGHDN and CDR2 FVKESK. The V end was cut by 4 bases, the J end by 6 bases, with 15 bases between. The variable domain in full, completed from reference TRBV14 and TRBJ2-5, reads EAGVTQFPSHSVIEKGQTVTLRCDPISGHDNLYWYRRVMGKEIKFLLHFVKESKQDESGMPNNRFLAERTGGTYSTLKVQPAELEDSGVYFCASSLGGGLKTQYFGPGTRLLVL.